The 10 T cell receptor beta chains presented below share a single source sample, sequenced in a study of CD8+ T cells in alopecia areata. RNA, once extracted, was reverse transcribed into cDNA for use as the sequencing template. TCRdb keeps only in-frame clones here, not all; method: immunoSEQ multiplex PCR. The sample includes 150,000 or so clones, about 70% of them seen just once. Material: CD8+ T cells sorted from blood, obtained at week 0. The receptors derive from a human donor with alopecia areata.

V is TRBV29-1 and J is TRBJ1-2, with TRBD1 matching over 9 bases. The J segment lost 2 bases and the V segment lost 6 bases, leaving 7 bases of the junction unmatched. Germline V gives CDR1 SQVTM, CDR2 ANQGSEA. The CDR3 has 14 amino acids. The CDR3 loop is CSVPGQGRNYGYTF. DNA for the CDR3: TGCAGCGTCCCGGGACAGGGAAGAAACTATGGCTACACCTTC.

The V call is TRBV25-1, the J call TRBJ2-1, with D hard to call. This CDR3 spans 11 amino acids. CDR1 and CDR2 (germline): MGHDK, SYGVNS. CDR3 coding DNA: TGTGCGGTAAAAGGGTCCAGTGAGCAGTTCTTC. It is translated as CAVKGSSEQFF.

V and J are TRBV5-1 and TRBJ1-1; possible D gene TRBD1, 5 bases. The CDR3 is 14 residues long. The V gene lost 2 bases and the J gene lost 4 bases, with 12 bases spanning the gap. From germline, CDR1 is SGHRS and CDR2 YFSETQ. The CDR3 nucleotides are TGCGCCAGCAGCTTTGGAGGGGAGGGCACTGAAGCTTTCTTT. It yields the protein CASSFGGEGTEAFF.

The CDR3: CASSPGVGYGYTF. In DNA form, the CDR3 reads TGTGCCAGCAGTCCGGGAGTAGGGTATGGCTACACCTTC. The chain combines TRBV27 with TRBJ1-2; D gene unclear. Trimming removed 5 bases from V and 5 bases from J, with 12 bases in between. Germline CDR1 MNHEY, CDR2 SMNVEV (reference sequence). The CDR3 extends over 13 amino acids.

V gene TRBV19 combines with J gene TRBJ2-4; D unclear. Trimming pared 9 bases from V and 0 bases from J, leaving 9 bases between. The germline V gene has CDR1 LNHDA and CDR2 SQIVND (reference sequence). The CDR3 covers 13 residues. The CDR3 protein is CARVRPAKNIQYF. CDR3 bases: TGTGCCAGAGTAAGACCAGCCAAAAACATTCAGTACTTC.

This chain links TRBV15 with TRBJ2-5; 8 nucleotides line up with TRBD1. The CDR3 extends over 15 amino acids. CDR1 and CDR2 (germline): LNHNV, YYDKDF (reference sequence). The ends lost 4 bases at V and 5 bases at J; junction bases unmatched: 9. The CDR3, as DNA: TGTGCCACCAGCAACATGGGAGGACAGGGCGAGACCCAGTACTTC. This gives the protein CATSNMGGQGETQYF.

The CDR3 sequence: CASSFGQGGYEQYF. The CDR3 bases are TGTGCCAGCAGCTTTGGACAGGGTGGGTACGAGCAGTACTTC. V gene TRBV5-4 combines with J gene TRBJ2-7; 8 nucleotides align to TRBD1. Germline CDR1 is SGHNT and CDR2 is YYREEE (reference sequence). The CDR3 extends over 14 amino acids. V lost 2 bases and J lost 4; bases outside the gene matches: 5.

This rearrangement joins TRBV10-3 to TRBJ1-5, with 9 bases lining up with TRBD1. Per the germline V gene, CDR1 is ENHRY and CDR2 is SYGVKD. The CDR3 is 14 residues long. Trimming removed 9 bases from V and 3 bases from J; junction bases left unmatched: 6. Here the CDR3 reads CAISGTGFNQPQHF. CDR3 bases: TGTGCCATTAGCGGGACAGGGTTCAATCAGCCCCAGCATTTT.

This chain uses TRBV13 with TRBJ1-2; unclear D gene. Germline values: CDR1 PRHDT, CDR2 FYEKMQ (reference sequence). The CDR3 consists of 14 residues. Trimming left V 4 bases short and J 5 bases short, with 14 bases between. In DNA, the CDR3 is TGTGCCAGCAGCTCACAACCCACCCGATATGGCTACACCTTC. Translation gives CASSSQPTRYGYTF. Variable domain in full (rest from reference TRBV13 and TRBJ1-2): AAGVIQSPRHLIKEKRETATLKCYPIPRHDTVYWYQQGPGQDPQFLISFYEKMQSDKGSIPDRFSAQQFSDYHSELNMSSLELGDSALYFCASSSQPTRYGYTFGSGTRLTVV.

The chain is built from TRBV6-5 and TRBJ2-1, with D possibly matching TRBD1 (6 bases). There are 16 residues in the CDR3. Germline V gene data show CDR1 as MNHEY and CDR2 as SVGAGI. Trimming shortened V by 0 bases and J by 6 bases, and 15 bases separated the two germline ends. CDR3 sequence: CASSYSPGDRGNEQFF. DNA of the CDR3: TGTGCCAGCAGTTACTCGCCAGGGGATCGCGGCAATGAGCAGTTCTTC.